The entry below describes one TCR beta chain. Its antigen is as yet unknown. The protocol was immunoSEQ multiplex PCR, while the TCRdb copy is restricted to in-frame clones and leaves out a portion. The data show 55,000 to 80,000 clones, 95% seen once. This CDR3 region has 14 residues. V gave up 4 bases and J gave up 3 bases, with 13 bases separating them. The germline V gene encodes CDR1 MNHNS and CDR2 SASEGT. These data come from a study of cytomegalovirus exposure and HLA in healthy donors. Study information: In a later analysis, the 120 or so validation repertoires were reported to have used the same platform as the roughly 730 first-cohort repertoires.

Study-wide points: Within the approximately 130 validation repertoires, first-cohort TCR clusters tended to co-occur, according to a later analysis. The CMV antigen specificity of a few CMV-associated chains was confirmed through in vitro analysis.

The genes are TRBV6-1 and TRBJ2-7; D gene uncertain. Sample: PBMCs. The TCR sequence derives from a young woman in good health and CMV-seropositive. The CDR3 bases are TGTGCCAGCAGTGCTGCGTCCCTCGACTACGAGCAGTACTTC. This translates into CASSAASLDYEQYF.